This T cell receptor beta chain was retrieved from a study of regulatory T cells in long-lasting Graves disease. Study-level points and caveats: TRBV28 was favored in persistent disease, as were TRBJ1-2 and TRBJ2-5. New patients shared 970 or so public clonotypes, and persistent patients shared more, with a few thousand.

Time point here: newly diagnosed GD, antithyroid drugs for less than 3 months. From PBMCs, RNA was extracted and then used to make the TCR library. The CDR3 length is 17 residues. Trimming removed 5 bases from V and 0 bases from J; junction bases left unmatched: 7. CDR1 and CDR2 from the germline V gene are MGHDK and SYGVNS. This clonotype was seen a few times. Its matching antigen is unknown. Assembly of TCR beta libraries relied on iRepertoire HTBI primers together with Arm-PCR of CDR3 regions. Per the study methods: Samples collectively showed some 60 TRBV and approximately 13 TRBJ segments. TCRdb analysed the multiplex PCR reads with MiXCR anew, one entry per CDR3 protein. TCRdb assigned the V and J calls; the authors' analysis was not used. Among approximately 540,000 distinct CDR3 sequences listed, 12% were seen once. This same sample was also taken into another study, of T cells in Graves' hyperthyroidism and ophthalmopathy. That investigation notes: Participants, patients aged 18 to 65, had newly diagnosed hyperthyroidism with a duration under 2 months.

This chain joins TRBV25-1 and TRBJ1-4; TRBD1 aligns across 9 bases. This receptor was identified in a woman between 25 and 40 years old with Graves disease. Sample: peripheral blood mononuclear cells (PBMCs), taken at new diagnosis, from a patient treated with antithyroid drugs. The CDR3 nucleotides are TGTGCCAGCAGTCCCCTGGGACAGGGAACAACTAATGAAAAACTGTTTTTT. Its translation is CASSPLGQGTTNEKLFF.